These T cell receptor beta chains were read from a single sample in a study of T cells in narcolepsy. Profiled with immunoSEQ multiplex PCR; TCRdb holds only in-frame clones, not every one. The sample holds tens of thousands of clones, more than 80% seen once. The sample comprised CD45RA- memory CD4+ T cells from PBMCs. The receptors derive from a human donor with narcolepsy. CDR3s leave out the opening cysteine and the closing phenylalanine or tryptophan. Each record gives: V gene, J gene, CDR3 protein.

>TRBV5-1|TRBJ2-7
ASSRSATYEQY
>TRBV11-1|TRBJ1-2
ASSSGTGRRDYT
>TRBV18|TRBJ2-7
ASSPNLNWNYYEQY
>TRBV11-2|TRBJ2-3
ASSLGTSGGRTDTQY
>TRBV30|TRBJ1-2
ALGQGRGYT
>TRBV2|TRBJ1-5
ASSELTEQQPQH
>TRBV2|TRBJ1-6
ASYRDRGNSPLH
>TRBV5-1|TRBJ2-1
ASSEDRGRGEQF
>TRBV6-1|TRBJ1-1
ASRQQGGSAEAF
>TRBV19|TRBJ2-2
ASGNRATGELF
>TRBV18|TRBJ1-1
ASSPAGTEAF
>TRBV27|TRBJ2-5
ASRKAGLAGRETQY
>TRBV7-9|TRBJ1-5
ASSFDSPVGNQPQH
>TRBV7-2|TRBJ2-7
AMGLAGAGEQY
>TRBV6-1|TRBJ2-5
ASSEGVRGTQITQY
>TRBV7-9|TRBJ2-1
ASSLAGTSGSRHNEQF
>TRBV6-6|TRBJ1-4
ASSYSWQGEKLF
>TRBV7-8|TRBJ1-4
ASSRRGGGYVEKLF
>TRBV19|TRBJ1-1
ASSIVGGPWDTEAF
>TRBV15|NA
ATSRAGLNYEQY
>TRBV2|TRBJ1-5
ASREWTDYSNQPQH
>TRBV9|TRBJ2-7
ASSVATRRVPFYEQY
>TRBV9|TRBJ1-1
ASSVAGVNTEAF
>TRBV19|TRBJ2-1
ASSIRPTSNEQF
>TRBV11-3|TRBJ2-5
ASSLAAVGGQETQY
>TRBV19|TRBJ1-5
ASRNQGGNQPQH
>TRBV15|TRBJ1-4
ATSRTRTTTTNEKLF
>TRBV7-3|TRBJ1-6
ASSPGTANSPLH
>TRBV11-3|TRBJ2-1
ASSEGSAYNEQF
>TRBV7-6|TRBJ1-1
ASSPQMTGGTEAF
>TRBV4-2|TRBJ1-2
ASTRPDLTGGYT
>TRBV19|TRBJ1-5
ASSRQAYDNQPQH
>TRBV6-1|TRBJ2-7
ASKPRDLGYEQY
>TRBV27|TRBJ2-6
ASSPGGISGANVLT
>TRBV2|TRBJ2-7
ASSGTVVQY
>TRBV29-1|TRBJ1-5
SVEVGQGEPQH
>TRBV30|TRBJ2-7
AWSVGLAGGGVEQY
>TRBV6-4|NA
ASSPEPGSSYEQY
>TRBV5-1|TRBJ2-1
ASSPGTGYNEQF
>TRBV25-1|TRBJ1-5
AIPDRSGNQPQH
>TRBV28|TRBJ1-2
ASTLSGIYGYT
>TRBV5-1|TRBJ2-5
ASSLSGIQETQY
>TRBV18|TRBJ2-2
ASGSGTEAGELF
>TRBV6-5|TRBJ1-5
ASRPHDDLNQPQH
>TRBV28|TRBJ1-1
ASSLLSKNTEAF
>TRBV19|TRBJ2-6
ASNSGGSGANVLT
>TRBV15|TRBJ1-5
ATSSVRGGNQPQH
>TRBV11-2|TRBJ1-5
ASSPQAGGDQPQH
>TRBV5-4|TRBJ2-4
ASSLTLFGQGENIQY
>TRBV5-1|TRBJ1-3
ASSSGNVGGNTIY
>TRBV4-1|TRBJ1-5
ASSQPRHRARAYNQPQH
>TRBV5-1|TRBJ1-1
ASSLGVLRAEAF
>TRBV6-1|TRBJ2-2
ASSDQGASTGSGELF
>TRBV5-4|TRBJ1-2
ASSQEGGQWGGYT
>TRBV5-6|TRBJ2-3
ASSGGAYTDTQY
>TRBV4-2|NA
ASSQEGQGLTYEQY
>TRBV9|TRBJ2-7
ASSVGQSSYEQY
>TRBV7-2|TRBJ2-2
ASSRGVNTGELF
>TRBV30|TRBJ2-7
AGRQGKDYEQY
>TRBV2|TRBJ2-7
ASSLGTGSYEQY